These 8 T cell receptor beta chains were all obtained from the same sample, sequenced in a study of cytomegalovirus exposure and HLA in healthy donors. PCR used 60 Vbeta primers and 13 Jbeta primers. Assay: immunoSEQ multiplex PCR; the TCRdb copy retains only in-frame clones and omits some. The sample carries roughly 250,000 clones, around four fifths recorded once. The material sequenced was PBMCs. The source of these receptors is a woman in her forties in good health and CMV-seropositive.

The V gene is TRBV10-1, the J gene TRBJ2-1; 15 bases map to TRBD2. The length of the CDR3 is 19 residues. V lost 2 bases and J lost 9; bases outside the gene matches: 14. Per germline, CDR1 WNHNN and CDR2 SYGVQD (reference sequence). The CDR3 loop is CASSEGLAGGLDPKGEQFF. CDR3 nucleotide sequence: TGCGCCAGCAGTGAGGGACTAGCGGGAGGGCTGGACCCAAAGGGTGAGCAGTTCTTC.

The chain uses TRBV30 and TRBJ1-1, with 8 bases that match TRBD1. The CDR3 runs 14 residues. The germline CDR1 and CDR2 sequences are GTSNPN and SVGIG (reference sequence). J lost 5 bases, V lost 4 bases, and 9 bases had no gene match. CDR3 DNA sequence: TGTGCCTGGACCAAGGCAGGGGGCCTGACTGAAGCTTTCTTT. It translates to CAWTKAGGLTEAFF.

The chain recombines TRBV10-3 with TRBJ2-1; TRBD1 is a possible D gene (5 bases). Deletions cut 4 bases from V and 4 bases from J, with 11 bases between. The length of the CDR3 is 14 residues. The germline CDR1 and CDR2 sequences are ENHRY and SYGVKD. In nucleotides, the CDR3 is TGTGCCATCAGTGCAGGGTCGTCTTACAATGAGCAGTTCTTC. Its protein product is CAISAGSSYNEQFF.

This clone appeared once. This chain uses TRBV30 with TRBJ1-1; 8 bases match TRBD1. Per the germline V gene, CDR1 is GTSNPN and CDR2 is SVGIG (reference sequence). The length of the CDR3 is 12 residues. V lost 5 bases, J lost 10 bases, and 9 bases stayed unmatched. This CDR3 reads CAWGTGGGTAFF. The CDR3 DNA reads TGTGCCTGGGGGACAGGAGGAGGAACAGCTTTCTTT.

This clone turned up a few times. V gene TRBV28 combines with J gene TRBJ2-1; D is perhaps TRBD2 (6 bases). V was clipped by 10 bases and J by 4 bases, with 17 bases between them. The germline CDR1 and CDR2 sequences are MDHEN and SYDVKM. The CDR3 loop spans 14 amino acids. Here the CDR3 DNA reads TGTGCCATATCGGGAGATCTAGGATACAATGAGCAGTTCTTC. Amino acids: CAISGDLGYNEQFF.

The chain recombines TRBV13 with TRBJ1-5, with 8 nucleotides matching TRBD1. With 0 bases clipped from V and 6 bases from J, the junction kept 4 bases outside the gene matches. From germline, CDR1 is PRHDT and CDR2 FYEKMQ (reference sequence). The CDR3 spans 15 residues. Here the CDR3 reads CASSLGQGVSQPQHF. DNA of the CDR3: TGTGCCAGCAGCTTAGGACAGGGGGTAAGTCAGCCCCAGCATTTT. The full variable domain, its missing parts supplied by reference TRBV13 and TRBJ1-5, is AAGVIQSPRHLIKEKRETATLKCYPIPRHDTVYWYQQGPGQDPQFLISFYEKMQSDKGSIPDRFSAQQFSDYHSELNMSSLELGDSALYFCASSLGQGVSQPQHFGDGTRLSIL.

The rearrangement joins TRBV18 to TRBJ1-5; tentatively, D is TRBD1 (5 bases). The CDR3 has 16 amino acids. The V gene's germline CDR1 is KGHSH and CDR2 LQKENI. Trimming cost V 2 bases and J 2 bases, with 13 bases left between them. CDR3 sequence: CASSPRGAGGNQPQHF. CDR3 sequence (DNA): TGTGCCAGCTCACCAAGAGGCGCGGGGGGCAATCAGCCCCAGCATTTT.

The chain is built from TRBV19 and TRBJ1-2, with unresolved D. The CDR3 has 13 residues. V was trimmed by 1 base and J by 8 bases, leaving 11 bases between them. CDR1 LNHDA and CDR2 SQIVND come from the germline V gene (reference sequence). The DNA for the CDR3 is TGTGCCAGTAGTATAGGCAACAGAGTCGGCTACACCTTC. Protein product: CASSIGNRVGYTF.